These T cell receptor beta chains were read from a single sample in a study of technical replicates of blood from a few donors. TCRdb's copy holds only in-frame clones and misses some; the assay was immunoSEQ multiplex PCR. The sample includes about 70,000 clones, about 89% of them seen just once. Sequences were obtained from PBMCs. These receptors all come from a human donor in good health. Some clones in this sample may be carry-over from other donors' samples. The CDR3 runs from the conserved cysteine through the conserved F or W. Fields, in order: clone size, J gene, V gene, D gene, CDR3 protein, CDR3 DNA. D genes are given only for firm matches. A clone size is listed for some rows: how often the clone was seen (once, few, many), or a class if it is expanded.

clone_size: NA; j_call: TRBJ1-2; v_call: TRBV6-9; d_call: NA; cdr3_aa: CAMMRGRDYGYTF; cdr3_nt: TGTGCCATGATGCGGGGGCGTGACTATGGCTACACCTTC
clone_size: NA; j_call: TRBJ2-7; v_call: TRBV7-2; d_call: TRBD2; cdr3_aa: CASRPSASGGAWEQYF; cdr3_nt: TGTGCCAGCAGACCCTCAGCTAGCGGGGGGGCGTGGGAGCAGTACTTC
clone_size: NA; j_call: TRBJ1-5; v_call: TRBV18; d_call: NA; cdr3_aa: CASSPSTGGNQPQHF; cdr3_nt: TGTGCCAGCTCACCATCGACAGGAGGCAATCAGCCCCAGCATTTT
clone_size: NA; j_call: TRBJ2-2; v_call: TRBV4-3; d_call: NA; cdr3_aa: CASSQELNTGELFF; cdr3_nt: TGCGCCAGCAGCCAAGAACTAAACACCGGGGAGCTGTTTTTT
clone_size: NA; j_call: TRBJ2-1; v_call: TRBV6-1; d_call: TRBD2; cdr3_aa: CASSPGTSGTNEQFF; cdr3_nt: TGTGCCAGCAGTCCCGGGACTAGCGGGACGAATGAGCAGTTCTTC
clone_size: NA; j_call: TRBJ1-6; v_call: TRBV9; d_call: TRBD1; cdr3_aa: CASSATGGNSPLHF; cdr3_nt: TGTGCCAGCAGCGCGACAGGGGGCAATTCACCCCTCCACTTT
clone_size: NA; j_call: TRBJ2-7; v_call: TRBV11-2; d_call: NA; cdr3_aa: CASSAGLYSSYEQYF; cdr3_nt: TGTGCCAGCAGCGCAGGACTTTACAGCTCCTACGAGCAGTACTTC
clone_size: NA; j_call: TRBJ1-1; v_call: TRBV6-6; d_call: TRBD1; cdr3_aa: CASSTQGAYTEAFF; cdr3_nt: TGTGCCAGCAGTACACAGGGGGCCTACACTGAAGCTTTCTTT
clone_size: NA; j_call: TRBJ2-1; v_call: TRBV6-4; d_call: NA; cdr3_aa: CASSSGNRLMYEQFF; cdr3_nt: TGTGCCAGCAGTTCAGGTAATCGCCTTATGTATGAGCAGTTCTTC
clone_size: NA; j_call: TRBJ2-1; v_call: TRBV5-1; d_call: NA; cdr3_aa: CASRPTSGTYNEQFF; cdr3_nt: TGCGCCAGCAGGCCCACTAGTGGGACCTACAATGAGCAGTTCTTC
clone_size: NA; j_call: TRBJ2-1; v_call: TRBV5-4; d_call: NA; cdr3_aa: CASSLGQGGYNEQFF; cdr3_nt: TGTGCCAGCAGCTTGGGGCAGGGGGGCTACAATGAGCAGTTCTTC
clone_size: NA; j_call: TRBJ2-1; v_call: TRBV7-8; d_call: TRBD1; cdr3_aa: CASSLTGAPYNEQFF; cdr3_nt: TGTGCCAGCAGCTTGACAGGGGCTCCCTACAATGAGCAGTTCTTC
clone_size: once; j_call: TRBJ2-2; v_call: TRBV7-9; d_call: NA; cdr3_aa: CAIKYPDSSPGELFF; cdr3_nt: TGTGCCATCAAGTACCCAGACAGTTCTCCCGGGGAGCTGTTTTTT
clone_size: once; j_call: TRBJ2-5; v_call: TRBV6-6; d_call: NA; cdr3_aa: CASSYGPFQETQYF; cdr3_nt: TGTGCCAGCAGTTACGGGCCTTTCCAAGAGACCCAGTACTTC
clone_size: NA; j_call: TRBJ2-7; v_call: TRBV7-7; d_call: TRBD2; cdr3_aa: CASSSGLGSTYEQYF; cdr3_nt: TGTGCCAGCAGCTCGGGACTAGGGTCTACCTACGAGCAGTACTTC
clone_size: NA; j_call: TRBJ2-7; v_call: TRBV7-2; d_call: TRBD2; cdr3_aa: CASSSPSGSNNEQYF; cdr3_nt: TGTGCCAGCAGCTCGCCTAGCGGGAGCAACAACGAGCAGTACTTC
clone_size: NA; j_call: TRBJ2-3; v_call: TRBV5-4; d_call: NA; cdr3_aa: CASSLGRGTDTQYF; cdr3_nt: TGTGCCAGCAGCTTGGGGCGGGGAACAGATACGCAGTATTTT
clone_size: NA; j_call: TRBJ2-1; v_call: TRBV5-1; d_call: TRBD1; cdr3_aa: CASRLGTDNEQFF; cdr3_nt: TGCGCCAGCAGACTTGGGACAGACAATGAGCAGTTCTTC
clone_size: NA; j_call: TRBJ2-5; v_call: TRBV29-1; d_call: NA; cdr3_aa: CSALDQGETQYF; cdr3_nt: TGCAGCGCCCTGGACCAGGGTGAGACCCAGTACTTC
clone_size: NA; j_call: TRBJ1-1; v_call: TRBV6-5; d_call: NA; cdr3_aa: CASSLFQGTEAFF; cdr3_nt: TGTGCCAGCAGCCTATTCCAGGGCACTGAAGCTTTCTTT
clone_size: NA; j_call: TRBJ1-1; v_call: TRBV7-8; d_call: TRBD1; cdr3_aa: CASSPGQGSYTEAFF; cdr3_nt: TGTGCCAGCAGTCCTGGACAGGGCTCGTACACTGAAGCTTTCTTT
clone_size: once; j_call: TRBJ1-6; v_call: TRBV4-3; d_call: NA; cdr3_aa: CASSQEGAGGSPLHF; cdr3_nt: TGCGCCAGCAGCCAAGAGGGTGCCGGGGGGTCACCCCTCCACTTT
clone_size: NA; j_call: TRBJ1-1; v_call: TRBV6-6; d_call: TRBD1; cdr3_aa: CASSDTGASTEAFF; cdr3_nt: TGTGCCAGCAGTGATACAGGGGCAAGCACTGAAGCTTTCTTT
clone_size: NA; j_call: TRBJ1-5; v_call: TRBV13; d_call: NA; cdr3_aa: CASSFWYCLGNQPQHF; cdr3_nt: TGTGCCAGCAGCTTTTGGTACTGTCTCGGCAATCAGCCCCAGCATTTT
clone_size: NA; j_call: TRBJ1-1; v_call: TRBV7-8; d_call: NA; cdr3_aa: CASSLDPGTEAFF; cdr3_nt: TGTGCCAGCAGCTTAGATCCCGGCACTGAAGCTTTCTTT
clone_size: once; j_call: TRBJ1-1; v_call: TRBV18; d_call: TRBD1; cdr3_aa: CASSRRDSEAFF; cdr3_nt: TGTGCCAGCTCAAGACGGGACAGTGAAGCTTTCTTT
clone_size: NA; j_call: TRBJ2-1; v_call: TRBV6-5; d_call: NA; cdr3_aa: CASSYSRGYNEQFF; cdr3_nt: TGTGCCAGCAGTTACTCGAGGGGGTACAATGAGCAGTTCTTC
clone_size: NA; j_call: TRBJ1-2; v_call: TRBV2; d_call: NA; cdr3_aa: CASSEQRYGYTF; cdr3_nt: TGTGCCAGCAGTGAACAGAGGTATGGCTACACCTTC
clone_size: NA; j_call: TRBJ2-1; v_call: TRBV19; d_call: TRBD2; cdr3_aa: CASSIWLAGGYNEQFF; cdr3_nt: TGTGCCAGTAGTATCTGGCTAGCGGGGGGCTACAATGAGCAGTTCTTC
clone_size: NA; j_call: TRBJ1-1; v_call: TRBV2; d_call: TRBD1; cdr3_aa: CASSGDRATEAFF; cdr3_nt: TGTGCCAGCAGTGGGGACAGGGCCACTGAAGCTTTCTTT
clone_size: NA; j_call: TRBJ2-7; v_call: TRBV6-5; d_call: TRBD1; cdr3_aa: CASMRTGAYEQYF; cdr3_nt: TGTGCCAGCATGCGGACAGGCGCCTACGAGCAGTACTTC